This TCR beta chain was obtained from a study of T cell changes during pregnancy in multiple sclerosis. CDR1 SGHNT and CDR2 YYREEE come from the germline V gene (reference sequence). This CDR3 has 14 residues. V trimming: 0 bases; J trimming: 2 bases; junction bases outside the gene matches: 1. Profiled with immunoSEQ multiplex PCR; TCRdb holds only in-frame clones, not every one. The top ten clones hold roughly 8.3% of a sample with 26,000 or so clones, about 88% of them seen once. This sample comprised CD8+ T cells from peripheral blood mononuclear cells, obtained in the second trimester of pregnancy. The clonotype was recovered from a female donor with multiple sclerosis, enrolled in a pregnancy study. V gene TRBV5-4 combines with J gene TRBJ2-7; 8 nucleotides line up with TRBD1. CDR3 residues: CASSLGDRPYEQYF. CDR3 DNA: TGTGCCAGCAGCTTGGGGGACAGGCCCTACGAGCAGTACTTC.